A single sample is the source of the 28 T cell receptor beta chains below, sequenced in a study of T cell responses to AZD1222 COVID-19 vaccine. Data came from immunoSEQ multiplex PCR; TCRdb stores just in-frame clones and leaves some out. The table has 55,000 to 75,000 clones, about four fifths seen once. Sequenced here: peripheral blood, sampled on day 0 of MenACWY control vaccination. All receptors come from an adult in good health.

The V gene is TRBV9, the J gene TRBJ2-3; 11 nucleotides line up with TRBD2. CDR1 and CDR2 (germline): SGDLS, YYNGEE. This CDR3 comprises 18 residues. The ends lost 0 bases at V and 0 bases at J; junction bases unmatched: 6. CDR3 in DNA: TGTGCCAGCAGCGTAGGGCTAGCGGGAGGAACTAGCACAGATACGCAGTATTTT. It yields the protein CASSVGLAGGTSTDTQYF.

This chain uses TRBV14 with TRBJ1-4, with D tentatively TRBD1 (5 bases). Trimming removed 6 bases from V and 0 bases from J, with 11 bases in between. This CDR3 is 15 amino acids long. Looked up from germline, CDR1 is SGHDN and CDR2 is FVKESK. The chain's CDR3 is CASRTDNATNEKLFF. Here the CDR3 DNA reads TGTGCCAGCAGAACGGACAATGCAACTAATGAAAAACTGTTTTTT.

The rearrangement links TRBV7-9 to TRBJ1-4; 9 bases fit TRBD1. Germline loops: CDR1 SEHNR, CDR2 FQNEAQ (reference sequence). This CDR3 is built from 17 residues. Trimming took 5 bases from V and 0 from J; bases not matched to a gene: 7. The CDR3 is CASSRGTGTATNEKLFF. DNA for the CDR3: TGTGCCAGCAGCCGAGGGACAGGGACTGCAACTAATGAAAAACTGTTTTTT. Full variable domain (remainder filled in from reference TRBV7-9 and TRBJ1-4): DTGVSQNPRHKITKRGQNVTFRCDPISEHNRLYWYRQTLGQGPEFLTYFQNEAQLEKSRLLSDRFSAERPKGSFSTLEIQRTEQGDSAMYLCASSRGTGTATNEKLFFGSGTQLSVL.

The chain is built from TRBV5-1 and TRBJ1-2, with TRBD1 as a possible D gene (5 bases). Germline CDR1 SGHRS, CDR2 YFSETQ. V was pared by 0 bases and J by 5 bases, with 8 bases between. There are 13 residues in the CDR3. As DNA, the CDR3 is TGCGCCAGCAGCTTGGGGGGGTCATATGGCTACACCTTC. This gives the protein CASSLGGSYGYTF.

The gene calls are TRBV7-2 and TRBJ2-7; tentatively, D is TRBD2 (6 bases). The CDR3 has 14 residues. V shed 4 bases and J shed 7 bases, with 17 bases lying between them. Germline loops: CDR1 SGHTA, CDR2 FQGNSA. The DNA of the CDR3 is TGTGCCAGCAGCTATCCCGGGACCCGGGAGGAGCAGTACTTC. Translating it yields CASSYPGTREEQYF.

This clone was counted a single time. V and J are TRBV18 and TRBJ1-1; the D gene is possibly TRBD1 (5 bases). This CDR3 spans 16 amino acids. Trimming cost V 3 bases and J 1 base, with 15 bases left between them. Germline loops: CDR1 KGHSH, CDR2 LQKENI. DNA of the CDR3: TGTGCCAGCTCACCGTGGCCGCCAGGGACGAACACTGAAGCTTTCTTT. It specifies CASSPWPPGTNTEAFF.

The rearrangement uses TRBV29-1 and TRBJ1-1, with D unresolved. The germline V gene has CDR1 SQVTM and CDR2 ANQGSEA. The CDR3 is made up of 12 amino acids. The V and J ends lost 4 bases and 3 bases respectively, with 9 bases between them. CDR3 residues: CSVGVGDTEAFF. For the CDR3, the DNA is TGCAGCGTTGGGGTCGGGGACACTGAAGCTTTCTTT.

This clone was observed once. The V gene is TRBV6-5, the J gene TRBJ1-6, with a possible D match to TRBD1 (5 bases). This CDR3 has 13 residues. V lost 6 bases, J lost 5 bases, and 8 bases lay in between. Per germline, CDR1 MNHEY and CDR2 SVGAGI. The CDR3 DNA follows: TGTGCCAGCAGAGGACAAAATAATTCACCCCTCCACTTT. Translated: CASRGQNNSPLHF.

This clone was picked up a small number of times. The chain has TRBV6-5 and TRBJ2-7, with 9 bases that match TRBD1. This CDR3 spans 15 amino acids. V gave up 5 bases and J gave up 2 bases; unmatched junction bases: 7. CDR1 is MNHEY and CDR2 is SVGAGI in the germline V gene. The CDR3 DNA reads as TGTGCCAGCAGTCCATGGGGACAGGGACCCTACGAGCAGTACTTC. Translated: CASSPWGQGPYEQYF.

The rearrangement links TRBV9 to TRBJ1-1, with unresolved D. Germline assignment: CDR1 SGDLS and CDR2 YYNGEE. Trimming removed 4 bases from V and 0 bases from J, with 7 bases in between. The length of the CDR3 is 13 residues. CDR3 coding DNA: TGTGCCAGCAGCAAGCTTATGAACACTGAAGCTTTCTTT. Amino acid sequence: CASSKLMNTEAFF.

The chain links TRBV5-4 to TRBJ1-2; TRBD1 aligns across 9 bases. Trimming cost V 1 base and J 7 bases; bases outside gene matches: 5. Germline CDR1 is SGHNT and CDR2 is YYREEE (reference sequence). The CDR3 has 14 residues. CDR3 amino acids: CASSLNRGRVGYTF. CDR3 sequence (DNA): TGTGCCAGCAGCTTGAACAGGGGGCGCGTTGGCTACACCTTC. Supplemented by reference TRBV5-4 and TRBJ1-2, the full variable domain reads ETGVTQSPTHLIKTRGQQVTLRCSSQSGHNTVSWYQQALGQGPQFIFQYYREEENGRGNFPPRFSGLQFPNYSSELNVNALELDDSALYLCASSLNRGRVGYTFGSGTRLTVV.

This chain joins TRBV4-1 and TRBJ2-5; D may be TRBD2 (5 bases). Trimming left V 1 base short and J 4 bases short, with 16 bases between. This CDR3 region has 16 residues. Germline CDR1 reads MGHRA; CDR2 reads YSYEKL. The CDR3 region has the DNA TGCGCCAGCAGCCAAGGGCTCGGCGGGTACCGAGAGACCCAGTACTTC. Translation gives CASSQGLGGYRETQYF.

The V and J genes are TRBV29-1 and TRBJ1-2, with TRBD1 matching over 7 bases. The V segment lost 5 bases and the J segment 4 bases; nucleotides outside the gene matches: 13. Germline-derived CDR1 and CDR2 are SQVTM and ANQGSEA. The CDR3 loop spans 15 amino acids. Here the CDR3 reads CSVSPHLRQGYGYTF. In DNA form, the CDR3 reads TGCAGCGTTTCCCCTCACCTAAGACAGGGCTATGGCTACACCTTC.

The gene calls are TRBV27 and TRBJ2-7; 7 bases agree with TRBD1. V shed 8 bases and J 5 bases; nucleotides not matched to a gene: 9. The germline gives CDR1 MNHEY, CDR2 SMNVEV (reference sequence). This CDR3 spans 13 amino acids. The DNA of the CDR3 is TGTGCCAGCTCTAAGGGGGCTTGGGACGAGCAGTACTTC. It codes for CASSKGAWDEQYF.

The chain recombines TRBV7-2 with TRBJ2-5; 9 nucleotides match TRBD2. Trimming at V came to 3 bases and at J to 5 bases, leaving 7 bases not matched to a gene. The CDR3 has 15 residues. Germline CDR1 reads SGHTA; CDR2 reads FQGNSA. The CDR3 loop is CASSFLAGIGETQYF. The CDR3 DNA is TGTGCCAGCAGCTTCCTAGCGGGGATAGGTGAGACCCAGTACTTC.

The rearrangement joins TRBV5-1 to TRBJ2-7; 11 bases fit TRBD2. This CDR3 is 14 amino acids long. Germline CDR1 is SGHRS and CDR2 is YFSETQ. Unmatched junction bases numbered 0, after V lost 1 base and J lost 3 bases. Here the CDR3 DNA reads TGCGCCAGCAGCTTGACTAGCGGGGGCTACGAGCAGTACTTC. Encoded protein: CASSLTSGGYEQYF.

This clone was counted a single time. This sequence joins TRBV10-3 and TRBJ2-6, with no clear D. Trimming removed 6 bases at V and 4 bases at J, with 13 bases between. Looked up from germline, CDR1 is ENHRY and CDR2 is SYGVKD. The CDR3 has 15 amino acids. CDR3 protein: CAISPSMRGANVLTF. For the CDR3, the DNA is TGTGCCATCAGCCCCTCAATGAGAGGGGCCAACGTCCTGACTTTC.

This chain joins TRBV6-5 and TRBJ2-1; TRBD1 matches at 8 bases. Germline V gene sequence: CDR1 MNHEY, CDR2 SVGAGI. This CDR3 region has 14 residues. With V trimmed by 6 bases and J by 5 bases, 6 bases remained unmatched. This CDR3 reads CASSPGQANNEQFF. The CDR3 nucleotides read TGTGCCAGCAGCCCGGGACAGGCAAACAATGAGCAGTTCTTC.

The V call is TRBV27, the J call TRBJ1-1; D is perhaps TRBD1 (6 bases). The CDR3 sequence is 13 residues long. The V and J ends lost 8 bases and 0 bases respectively, with 10 bases between them. Per germline, CDR1 MNHEY and CDR2 SMNVEV (reference sequence). The CDR3 sequence: CASRGDMNTEAFF. CDR3 coding DNA: TGTGCCAGCCGGGGGGACATGAACACTGAAGCTTTCTTT.

The chain uses TRBV2 and TRBJ2-4, with 10 bases identical to TRBD2. V was clipped by 9 bases and J by 5 bases; unmatched bases: 7. Per the germline V gene, CDR1 is SNHLY and CDR2 is FYNNEI. The CDR3 is 14 residues long. The CDR3 loop is CASGLAEAQNIQYF. The CDR3 DNA is TGTGCCAGTGGACTAGCGGAGGCCCAAAACATTCAGTACTTC.

This chain links TRBV5-1 with TRBJ2-7; TRBD1 might be the D (6 bases). The germline V and J ends were trimmed by 3 bases and 0 bases, with 13 bases remaining between them. The CDR3 covers 15 residues. Germline V gene lookup returns CDR1 SGHRS and CDR2 YFSETQ. The CDR3 nucleotides read TGCGCCAGCAGCTCCGGGACATTGAGCTCCTACGAGCAGTACTTC. It codes for CASSSGTLSSYEQYF.

This chain connects TRBV10-3 to TRBJ2-1; D remains ambiguous. CDR1 ENHRY and CDR2 SYGVKD come from the germline V gene. Trimming left V 0 bases short and J 1 base short, with 4 bases between. CDR3 length: 14 residues. The CDR3 DNA is TGTGCCATCAGTGAGTCGAAGTCCTACAATGAGCAGTTCTTC. Protein sequence: CAISESKSYNEQFF.

This chain connects TRBV6-1 to TRBJ1-1; 7 bases map to TRBD1. This CDR3 is built from 16 residues. Per the germline V gene, CDR1 is MNHNS and CDR2 is SASEGT. Trimming at V came to 2 bases and at J to 1 base, leaving 7 bases not matched to a gene. The CDR3, as DNA: TGTGCCAGCAGTGAACACAGGGGACGGCCGAACACTGAAGCTTTCTTT. Translated, it gives CASSEHRGRPNTEAFF.

The rearrangement uses TRBV10-1 and TRBJ2-7; D is undetermined. Looked up from germline, CDR1 is WNHNN and CDR2 is SYGVQD (reference sequence). With 8 bases removed from V and 2 bases from J, the gap between germline ends came to 10 bases. The CDR3 is 12 amino acids. The CDR3: CASRGKTYEQYF. The CDR3 DNA is TGCGCCAGCCGAGGAAAAACCTACGAGCAGTACTTC.

The rearrangement joins TRBV6-6 to TRBJ1-1; D might be TRBD1 (6 bases). V was trimmed by 2 bases and J by 3 bases, leaving 10 bases between them. Germline CDR1 MNHNY, CDR2 SVGAGI (reference sequence). The CDR3 has 14 amino acids. The chain's CDR3 is CASSYAGADTEAFF. CDR3 coding DNA: TGTGCCAGCAGTTACGCAGGGGCGGACACTGAAGCTTTCTTT.

The chain recombines TRBV5-8 with TRBJ2-6, with a tentative D call TRBD2 (6 bases). From germline, CDR1 is SGHTS and CDR2 YDEGEE. The CDR3 loop spans 16 amino acids. The V gene lost 4 bases and the J gene lost 5 bases, with 16 bases spanning the gap. The CDR3 reads CASSRPGVLWANVLTF. DNA for the CDR3: TGTGCCAGCAGCCGCCCGGGGGTCTTGTGGGCCAACGTCCTGACTTTC.

The chain employs TRBV19 and TRBJ1-6; 9 bases agree with TRBD1. Germline V lookup: CDR1 LNHDA, CDR2 SQIVND (reference sequence). This CDR3 is built from 16 residues. The trim removed 3 bases at V and 5 bases at J, leaving 5 bases unmatched. The DNA of the CDR3 is TGTGCCAGTAGTATGCTACAGGGGGCGAATAATTCACCCCTCCACTTT. This translates into CASSMLQGANNSPLHF.

V usage is TRBV6-1 and J usage is TRBJ2-5; D possibly corresponds to TRBD2 (6 bases). This CDR3 is built from 19 residues. Germline V gives CDR1 MNHNS, CDR2 SASEGT. V dropped 4 bases and J dropped 3 bases, with 27 bases sitting between them. CDR3 residues: CASSGFSRVDGRGEETQYF. CDR3 nucleotides: TGTGCCAGCAGTGGCTTTAGCAGAGTGGACGGGCGGGGAGAAGAGACCCAGTACTTC.